This T cell receptor (beta chain) was identified in a study of blood T cell repertoires in COVID-19. In the study overall: The United States, Italy and Spain were the sources of the acute and convalescent COVID-19 samples.

This clone appeared once. Only in-frame clones appear in the TCRdb table, and some are missing; sequencing was by immunoSEQ multiplex PCR. The table shows approximately 150,000 clones, with more than 80% occurring only once. This CDR3 contains 16 residues. Germline loops: CDR1 LNHDA, CDR2 SQIVND (reference sequence). V lost 3 bases to trimming and J lost 4 bases; unmatched junction nucleotides: 5. The rearrangement joins TRBV19 to TRBJ2-3, with 12 bases fitting TRBD2. This sequence originates from a human donor in a cohort sampled during active COVID-19. Sequenced sample: peripheral blood. CDR3 in DNA: TGTGCCAGTAGTATGCTAGCGGGAGGGCCAGCAGATACGCAGTATTTT. It translates to CASSMLAGGPADTQYF.